This T cell receptor beta chain came from a study of cytomegalovirus exposure and HLA in healthy donors. The germline V gene has CDR1 MNHEY and CDR2 SMNVEV (reference sequence). The V and J ends lost 7 bases and 4 bases respectively, with 10 bases between them. The CDR3 is 12 amino acids. PCR was performed using 60 Vbeta and 13 Jbeta primers. The protocol was immunoSEQ multiplex PCR, while the TCRdb copy is restricted to in-frame clones and leaves out a portion. The profile shows roughly 180,000 clones, about four fifths of them singletons. Worth noting for this clone: Its antigen is not known.

General observations from the study: Sequencing depth roughly uniform across donors was assumed in presence/absence analyses.

The sequence derives from a man aged 30-40 years in good health and CMV-seropositive. The rearrangement uses TRBV27 and TRBJ1-2; D perhaps matches TRBD1 (6 bases). The sequencing input was PBMCs. The CDR3 region is CASKGTTYGYTF. In nucleotides, the CDR3 is TGTGCCAGCAAAGGGACAACCTATGGCTACACCTTC.